Described below is a single T cell receptor beta chain sequence and its context. All of the isolated RNA was reverse transcribed, so expressed TCRB transcripts were sequenced. Libraries were prepared by immunoSEQ multiplex PCR; TCRdb keeps only in-frame clonotypes and omits some of them. This sample has about 900,000 clones, with roughly a sixth found just once. This sample was taken from a study of beta chain features in type 1 diabetes. Germline lookup yields CDR1 MDHEN and CDR2 SYDVKM. The CDR3 has 12 amino acids. The V gene lost 5 bases and the J gene lost 4 bases, with 9 bases spanning the gap. The genes are TRBV28 and TRBJ2-7; D is perhaps TRBD1 (6 bases). The TCR comes from a woman aged 18-29 years in good health. Sample: naive CD4+ T cells from blood. This CDR3 reads CASSGGTYEQYF. CDR3 coding DNA: TGTGCCAGCAGTGGTGGGACATACGAGCAGTACTTC. The full variable domain, its missing parts supplied by reference TRBV28 and TRBJ2-7, is DVKVTQSSRYLVKRTGEKVFLECVQDMDHENMFWYRQDPGLGLRLIYFSYDVKMKEKGDIPEGYSVSREKKERFSLILESASTNQTSMYLCASSGGTYEQYFGPGTRLTVT.